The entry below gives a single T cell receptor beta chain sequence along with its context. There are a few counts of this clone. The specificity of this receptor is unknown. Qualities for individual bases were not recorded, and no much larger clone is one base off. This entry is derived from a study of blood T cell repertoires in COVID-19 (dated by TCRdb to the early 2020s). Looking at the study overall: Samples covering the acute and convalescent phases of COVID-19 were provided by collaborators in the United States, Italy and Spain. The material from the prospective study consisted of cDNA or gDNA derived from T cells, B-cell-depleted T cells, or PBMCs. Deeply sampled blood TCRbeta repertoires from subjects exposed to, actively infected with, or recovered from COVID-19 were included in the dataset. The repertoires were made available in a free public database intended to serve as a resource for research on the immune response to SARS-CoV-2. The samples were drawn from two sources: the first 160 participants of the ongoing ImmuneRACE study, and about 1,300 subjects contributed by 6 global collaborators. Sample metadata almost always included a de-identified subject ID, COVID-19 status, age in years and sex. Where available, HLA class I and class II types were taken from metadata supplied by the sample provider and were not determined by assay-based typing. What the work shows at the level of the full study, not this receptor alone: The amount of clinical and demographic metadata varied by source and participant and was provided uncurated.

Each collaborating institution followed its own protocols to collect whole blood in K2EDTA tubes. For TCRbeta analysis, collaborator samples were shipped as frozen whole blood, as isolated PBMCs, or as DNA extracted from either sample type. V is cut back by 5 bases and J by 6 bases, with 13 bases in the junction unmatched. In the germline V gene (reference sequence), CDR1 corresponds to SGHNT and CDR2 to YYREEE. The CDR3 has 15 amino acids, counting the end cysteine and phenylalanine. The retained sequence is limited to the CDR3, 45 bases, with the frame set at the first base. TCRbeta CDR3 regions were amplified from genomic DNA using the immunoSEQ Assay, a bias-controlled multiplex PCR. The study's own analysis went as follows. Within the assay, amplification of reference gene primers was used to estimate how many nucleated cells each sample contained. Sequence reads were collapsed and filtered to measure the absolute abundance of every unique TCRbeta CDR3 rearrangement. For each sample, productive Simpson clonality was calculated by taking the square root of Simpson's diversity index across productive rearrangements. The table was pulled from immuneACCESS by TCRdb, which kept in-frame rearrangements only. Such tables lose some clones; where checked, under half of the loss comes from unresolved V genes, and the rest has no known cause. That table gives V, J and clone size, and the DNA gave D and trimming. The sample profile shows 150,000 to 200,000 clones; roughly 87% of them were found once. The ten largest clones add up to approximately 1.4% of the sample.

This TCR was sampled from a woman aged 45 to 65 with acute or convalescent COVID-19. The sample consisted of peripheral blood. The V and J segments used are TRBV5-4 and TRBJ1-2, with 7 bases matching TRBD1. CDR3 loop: CASRQPTGEVDGYTF. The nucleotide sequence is TGTGCCAGCAGACAGCCTACAGGGGAGGTGGATGGCTACACCTTC.